One sample yielded the 5 T cell receptor beta chains listed below, sequenced in a study of shared clonotypes between healthy human individuals. This table comes from immunoSEQ multiplex PCR, and its TCRdb copy is limited to in-frame clones, with some not included. The table shows around 2.1 million clones, with about 93% occurring only once. Naive CD8 cells were CD45RO-negative, positively selected for CCR7, excluding terminally differentiated effector memory CD45RA+ cells. Input material: naive CD8+ T cells from PBMCs. Receptors were obtained from a man aged 18 to 29 in good health. Some clones in this sample may be carry-over from other donors' samples.

The J gene is TRBJ2-7, the V gene TRBV6-1; D is undetermined. Germline CDR1 MNHNS, CDR2 SASEGT. The V gene lost 5 bases and the J gene lost 5 bases, with 7 bases spanning the gap. This CDR3 has 11 residues. This chain's CDR3 is CASSFLNEQYF. For the CDR3, the DNA is TGTGCCAGCAGTTTTCTAAACGAGCAGTACTTC.

This rearrangement joins TRBV6-6 to TRBJ2-5; maybe TRBD2 (5 bases). Trimming took 2 bases from V and 5 from J, leaving 18 bases between them. CDR3 length: 16 residues. Germline V lookup: CDR1 MNHNY, CDR2 SVGAGI (reference sequence). CDR3 amino acids: CASSYDPGTRWETQYF. As DNA, the CDR3 is TGTGCCAGCAGTTACGACCCGGGAACCCGCTGGGAGACCCAGTACTTC.

Of note for this clone: The sample carries other DNA sequences with the same CDR3. The gene calls are TRBV27 and TRBJ1-5; perhaps TRBD1 as D (5 bases). Looked up from germline, CDR1 is MNHEY and CDR2 is SMNVEV (reference sequence). This CDR3 is built from 14 residues. The V end lost 2 bases, the J end lost 4 bases, and 9 bases lay between the germline ends. Written as DNA, the CDR3 is TGTGCCAGCAGTTTACGGGGGTCTAATCAGCCCCAGCATTTT. Its protein product is CASSLRGSNQPQHF.

The rearrangement links TRBV5-1 to TRBJ2-1; 7 bases agree with TRBD1. Trimming cost V 3 bases and J 5 bases; bases outside gene matches: 8. The CDR3 length is 15 residues. CDR1 is SGHRS and CDR2 is YFSETQ in the germline V gene. The CDR3 nucleotides read TGCGCCAGCAGCTCCCGACAGGGTACTAACAATGAGCAGTTCTTC. Translating gives CASSSRQGTNNEQFF.

The chain is built from TRBV9 and TRBJ2-7, with 9 bases lining up with TRBD1. V trimming: 3 bases; J trimming: 6 bases; junction bases outside the gene matches: 16. CDR1 is SGDLS and CDR2 is YYNGEE in the germline V gene. The CDR3 length is 17 residues. The CDR3 nucleotides read TGTGCCAGCAGCGGAGGGACAGGGCCGACGGGTATCGGCGAGCAGTACTTC. The encoded protein is CASSGGTGPTGIGEQYF.